This note documents a single TCR beta chain sequence. This sample is drawn from a study of blood T cell repertoires in COVID-19. Study-wide background: T cells, B-cell-depleted T cells, or PBMCs supplied cDNA or gDNA.

Germline V gene sequence: CDR1 DFQATT, CDR2 SNEGSKA (reference sequence). Trimming pared 3 bases from V and 8 bases from J, leaving 20 bases between. The CDR3 loop spans 15 amino acids. Authors' analysis steps: Reference gene primer amplification gave estimated nucleated cell counts. Assay used: immunoSEQ multiplex PCR; TCRdb lists only in-frame clones, some missing. V, J and clone size derive from that table, while D and trimming were established from the DNA sequence. The sample shows fewer than 250,000 clones, 75% to 90% of them seen only once. This TCR came from a man aged 60 to 69 with acute or convalescent COVID-19. This chain joins TRBV20-1 and TRBJ2-1; a possible D gene is TRBD2 (6 bases). Sequencing was performed on peripheral blood. The CDR3 DNA follows: TGCAGTGCTAGTGGTATCCGGGAGTTTTTGGATGAGCAGTTCTTC. It codes for CSASGIREFLDEQFF.